These 27 T cell receptor beta chains share one sample of origin, sequenced in a study of T-cell reconstitution after alpha-beta-depleted transplantation in children. The authors prepared the TCRbeta library with unique molecular identifiers. Using its own MiXCR run on the PCR reads, TCRdb lists one record per CDR3 protein. The sample yields around 96,000 distinct CDR3 sequences, 12% seen once. The sample consisted of PBMCs from the stem cell graft donor, taken from the stem cell graft. The receptors come from a human donor who donated a stem cell graft to a child with inherited bone marrow failure.

This clonotype was seen at least ten times. The V gene is TRBV2, the J gene TRBJ1-1; a possible D gene is TRBD1 (6 bases). CDR1 is SNHLY, CDR2 FYNNEI, per germline. Trimming took 7 bases from V and 1 from J, leaving 13 bases between them. This CDR3 is built from 14 residues. In nucleotides, the CDR3 is TGTGCCAGCATTTCCCGCAGGGGGAACACTGAAGCTTTCTTT. Translating it yields CASISRRGNTEAFF.

The rearrangement links TRBV7-9 to TRBJ2-7; D may be TRBD1 or TRBD2 (5 bases each). The V end lost 4 bases, the J end lost 2 bases, and 15 bases lay between the germline ends. Germline V gene lookup returns CDR1 SEHNR and CDR2 FQNEAQ (reference sequence). There are 15 residues in the CDR3. CDR3 DNA: TGTGCCAGCAGCTGGGGACGGGACGCGGCCTACGAGCAGTACTTC. Translating it yields CASSWGRDAAYEQYF.

This clonotype was seen repeatedly, ten times or more. The V and J genes are TRBV7-9 and TRBJ1-2; D is ambiguous. Per the germline V gene, CDR1 is SEHNR and CDR2 is FQNEAQ (reference sequence). Trimming took off 2 bases at V and 8 bases at J, with 15 bases between the two ends. The CDR3 has 14 amino acids. The CDR3 reads CASSLLPGSGGYTF. Here the CDR3 DNA reads TGTGCCAGCAGCTTACTACCGGGCTCCGGGGGCTACACCTTC.

The chain couples TRBV4-3 to TRBJ1-5; D remains ambiguous. The CDR3 runs 16 residues. Deletions cut 0 bases from V and 3 bases from J, with 12 bases between. Germline V lookup: CDR1 LGHNA, CDR2 YSLEER. The CDR3: CASSQDFSVYNQPQHF. The CDR3 bases are TGCGCCAGCAGCCAAGATTTTAGCGTCTACAATCAGCCCCAGCATTTT.

There are many counts of this clonotype. The rearrangement links TRBV5-1 to TRBJ2-3; D remains unclear. The CDR3 is 14 amino acids. Germline V gives CDR1 SGHRS, CDR2 YFSETQ. V lost 4 bases to trimming and J lost 1 base, with 10 bases between them. This CDR3 reads CASSQQIGTDTQYF. In DNA form, the CDR3 reads TGCGCCAGCAGCCAACAGATCGGCACAGATACGCAGTATTTT.

The V and J genes are TRBV2 and TRBJ1-4; no clear D. Germline CDR1 reads SNHLY; CDR2 reads FYNNEI. Trimming stripped 6 bases from V and 6 bases from J, with 8 bases between. This CDR3 spans 12 amino acids. This CDR3 is CASRGEDEKLFF. The CDR3 nucleotides read TGTGCCAGCAGGGGTGAGGATGAAAAACTGTTTTTT.

This chain joins TRBV30 and TRBJ2-7; TRBD1 is a possible D gene (5 bases). From germline, CDR1 is GTSNPN and CDR2 SVGIG (reference sequence). V was pared by 3 bases and J by 3 bases, with 12 bases between. This CDR3 has 13 residues. CDR3 nucleotide sequence: TGTGCCTGGAGAAGGGGCGCAGGCTACGAGCAGTACTTC. Amino acid sequence: CAWRRGAGYEQYF.

This clonotype was counted many times. The V and J genes are TRBV6-2 or TRBV6-3 and TRBJ2-7; D may be TRBD1 (5 bases). The CDR3 extends over 13 amino acids. The V gene's germline CDR1 is MNHEY and CDR2 SVGEGT. The germline V and J ends were trimmed by 6 bases and 2 bases, with 11 bases remaining between them. CDR3 nucleotide sequence: TGTGCCAGCAGAATGGACACCCCCTACGAGCAGTACTTC. Its protein is CASRMDTPYEQYF.

Ten or more counts support this clonotype. V gene TRBV15 combines with J gene TRBJ1-1; unclear D gene. CDR1 is LNHNV and CDR2 is YYDKDF in the germline V gene (reference sequence). CDR3 length equals 13 residues. V lost 0 bases and J lost 10, with 12 bases in between. CDR3 DNA sequence: TGTGCCACCAGCAGAGACCGGACGTCTGGAGCTTTCTTT. This translates into CATSRDRTSGAFF.

This clonotype came up many times. J is TRBJ2-7 and V is TRBV6-5; a possible D gene is TRBD1 (5 bases). Germline CDR1 and CDR2: MNHEY and SVGAGI. This CDR3 is 13 amino acids long. Between the trimmed V and J ends, which lost 3 bases and 2 bases, there was a span of 8 bases. DNA of the CDR3: TGTGCCAGCAGTTATGGCAGGGCCTACGAGCAGTACTTC. Protein product: CASSYGRAYEQYF.

This clonotype was observed many times. The chain employs TRBV20-1 and TRBJ2-3; perhaps TRBD1 as D (5 bases). Germline CDR1 and CDR2: DFQATT and SNEGSKA (reference sequence). V was shortened by 3 bases and J by 0 bases, with 10 bases between the two germline ends. The CDR3 has 14 residues. The CDR3 nucleotides read TGCAGTGCTAGCTCAGGGATGAGCACAGATACGCAGTATTTT. Translating gives CSASSGMSTDTQYF.

This clonotype was detected many times. The chain uses TRBV20-1 and TRBJ1-6, with a tentative D call TRBD1 (5 bases). This CDR3 contains 13 residues. Trimming took 3 bases from V and 8 from J, leaving 11 bases between them. CDR1 is DFQATT, CDR2 SNEGSKA, per germline (reference sequence). In nucleotides, the CDR3 is TGCAGTGCTAGTGGGGGGAGGGATTCACCCCTCCACTTT. Its protein is CSASGGRDSPLHF.

The sample holds many counts of this clonotype. J is TRBJ1-5 and V is TRBV5-6; D gene uncertain. Germline CDR1 and CDR2: SGHDT and YYEEEE. Trimming cost V 0 bases and J 4 bases, with 5 bases left between them. The CDR3 loop spans 13 amino acids. CDR3 DNA: TGTGCCAGCAGCTTGGCGGGAAATCAGCCCCAGCATTTT. This translates into CASSLAGNQPQHF. Looking up the rest from reference TRBV5-6 and TRBJ1-5 gives the full variable domain: DAGVTQSPTHLIKTRGQQVTLRCSPKSGHDTVSWYQQALGQGPQFIFQYYEEEERQRGNFPDRFSGHQFPNYSSELNVNALLLGDSALYLCASSLAGNQPQHFGDGTRLSIL.

The chain employs TRBV11-2 and TRBJ2-1; TRBD1 matches at 8 bases. In germline, CDR1 is SGHAT, CDR2 FQNNGV. The junction had 6 bases not matched to a gene; V was cut back by 5 bases and J by 6 bases. The CDR3 is 14 residues long. The CDR3 loop reads CASSRFTGGNEQFF. The CDR3 DNA follows: TGTGCCAGCAGCAGATTCACAGGGGGCAATGAGCAGTTCTTC.

The rearrangement links TRBV7-2 to TRBJ2-2; D gene uncertain. This CDR3 comprises 14 residues. Germline loops: CDR1 SGHTA, CDR2 FQGNSA. Deletions cut 2 bases from V and 6 bases from J, with 10 bases between. CDR3 DNA: TGTGCCAGCAGCTTATTTCATGGGGCCGGGGAGCTGTTTTTT. Its translation: CASSLFHGAGELFF.

This chain connects TRBV12-3 or TRBV12-4 to TRBJ2-2; no clear D gene. The CDR3 runs to 12 residues. Trimming pared 8 bases from V and 5 bases from J, leaving 9 bases between. The CDR3 is CASGFPTGELFF. CDR3 nucleotide sequence: TGTGCCAGCGGATTCCCTACCGGGGAGCTGTTTTTT.

This clonotype was observed at least ten times. The chain carries TRBV24-1 and TRBJ2-7, with D possibly matching TRBD1 (5 bases). The CDR3 is 15 residues long. Trimming shortened V by 3 bases and J by 5 bases, and 16 bases separated the two germline ends. CDR1 is KGHDR, CDR2 SFDVKD, per germline. The CDR3 coding sequence is TGTGCCACCAGTGATGTGACAGCAACCCGTAACGAGCAGTACTTC. Protein: CATSDVTATRNEQYF.

V usage is TRBV5-1 and J usage is TRBJ1-2; possible D gene TRBD1, 6 bases. Germline V gene sequence: CDR1 SGHRS, CDR2 YFSETQ. CDR3 length equals 14 residues. The V end was cut by 3 bases, the J end by 5 bases, with 14 bases between. As DNA, the CDR3 is TGCGCCAGCAGCTCGAGGACAGAGTCTTATGGCTACACCTTC. This codes for CASSSRTESYGYTF.

This clonotype has ten or more counts. The rearrangement joins TRBV5-6 to TRBJ2-2, with 7 bases aligning to TRBD1. CDR1 SGHDT and CDR2 YYEEEE come from the germline V gene. The V segment lost 6 bases and the J segment 0 bases; nucleotides outside the gene matches: 5. This CDR3 has 15 amino acids. In DNA form, the CDR3 reads TGTGCCAGCAACCCCGGGACAGCGAACACCGGGGAGCTGTTTTTT. This sequence encodes CASNPGTANTGELFF.

The sample holds many counts of this clonotype. V gene TRBV4-3 combines with J gene TRBJ2-4, with D perhaps matching TRBD1 (6 bases). Germline CDR1 LGHNA, CDR2 YSLEER. V was shortened by 5 bases and J by 8 bases, with 19 bases between the two germline ends. The CDR3 is 15 residues long. Here the CDR3 DNA reads TGCGCCAGCAGCTATGAACAGGGTTCTGGTCACATTCAGTACTTC. Amino acids: CASSYEQGSGHIQYF.

This clonotype was observed at least ten times. CDR3 sequence reads: CASSLSEREYRTGELFF. DNA for the CDR3: TGTGCCAGCAGTTTATCTGAGCGGGAGTATCGAACCGGGGAGCTGTTTTTT. This chain links TRBV27 with TRBJ2-2; 8 bases line up with TRBD2. Germline V gene sequence: CDR1 MNHEY, CDR2 SMNVEV (reference sequence). V lost 0 bases and J lost 5; bases outside the gene matches: 8. This CDR3 region has 17 residues.

At least ten counts were recorded for this clonotype. This sequence joins TRBV28 and TRBJ2-1, with TRBD2 matching over 7 bases. CDR1 is MDHEN, CDR2 SYDVKM, per germline. This CDR3 spans 13 amino acids. The V and J ends lost 5 bases and 9 bases, in that order; junction bases with no gene match: 7. CDR3 residues: CASSPGLEREQFF. The CDR3 DNA is TGTGCCAGCAGTCCCGGACTAGAGCGTGAGCAGTTCTTC.

This clonotype has a handful of counts. The chain carries TRBV6-5 and TRBJ1-2, with 7 bases identical to TRBD1. V dropped 0 bases and J dropped 0; count of bases not matched to a gene: 4. CDR1 is MNHEY and CDR2 is SVGAGI in the germline V gene. The length of the CDR3 is 16 residues. The CDR3 DNA reads as TGTGCCAGCAGTTACTCGATGGGACAGCCTAACTATGGCTACACCTTC. As protein: CASSYSMGQPNYGYTF.

V and J are TRBV5-1 and TRBJ2-7; D gene uncertain. Trimming took 0 bases from V and 2 from J, leaving 12 bases between them. The CDR3 spans 15 residues. Germline-derived CDR1 and CDR2 are SGHRS and YFSETQ. Written as DNA, the CDR3 is TGCGCCAGCAGCTTGGGGGTAGTCCTCGCCTACGAGCAGTACTTC. It encodes CASSLGVVLAYEQYF.

This clonotype showed up many times. The rearrangement links TRBV5-1 to TRBJ2-5; the D gene is possibly TRBD2 (6 bases). Germline V gives CDR1 SGHRS, CDR2 YFSETQ. The CDR3 sequence is 14 residues long. Trimming stripped 2 bases from V and 5 bases from J, with 13 bases between. The CDR3 nucleotides read TGCGCCAGCAGCTTTGCCCAGGCGGGGGAGACCCAGTACTTC. Amino acids: CASSFAQAGETQYF.

This clonotype was picked up many times. The chain is built from TRBV7-6 and TRBJ2-1, with TRBD2 matching 15 bases. V dropped 1 base and J dropped 0; count of bases not matched to a gene: 1. Germline V gene data show CDR1 as SGHVS and CDR2 as FNYEAQ. This CDR3 comprises 18 residues. The CDR3 coding sequence is TGTGCCAGCAGCTTAGGGACTAGCGGGAGGGGCTCCTACAATGAGCAGTTCTTC. Encoded protein: CASSLGTSGRGSYNEQFF.

This clonotype was recorded many times. This sequence joins TRBV15 and TRBJ1-3; D remains ambiguous. Between the trimmed V and J ends, which lost 0 bases and 4 bases, there was a span of 19 bases. CDR1 and CDR2 (germline): LNHNV, YYDKDF (reference sequence). This CDR3 spans 18 amino acids. As DNA, the CDR3 is TGTGCCACCAGCAGAGATAAGGCGGGTTTGAGAGTCGGAAACACCATATATTTT. Protein product: CATSRDKAGLRVGNTIYF.